The entry below describes one T cell receptor (beta chain). Via MiXCR, TCRdb re-called the PCR reads. This table holds approximately 31,000 clones, around 30% found once. This specimen belongs to a study of metastatic and nonmetastatic thyroid tumors. Each patient went into thyroid surgery without having received any treatment. In germline, CDR1 is KGHSH, CDR2 LQKENI. The CDR3 is 13 residues long. Trimming took 5 bases from V and 2 from J, leaving 7 bases between them. The genes are TRBV18 and TRBJ1-3; D not certain. The TCR was taken from a female donor with papillary thyroid cancer or a benign thyroid nodule (not recorded which). Some clones in this sample may be carry-over from other donors' samples. The sequenced material came from blood. CDR3 sequence reads: CASSLLPGNTIYF. In DNA, the CDR3 is TGTGCCAGCTCATTGTTACCTGGAAACACCATATATTTT.